The present T cell receptor beta chain was sequenced within a study of cytomegalovirus exposure and HLA in healthy donors. PCR was performed using 60 Vbeta and 13 Jbeta primers. Libraries were prepared by immunoSEQ multiplex PCR; TCRdb keeps only in-frame clonotypes and omits some of them. The sample lists roughly 150,000 clones; 60% to 80% were seen once. General study points: After further analysis at a later stage, 15,000 to 20,000 TCR beta sequences were associated with HLA alleles at 0.05 false discovery rate.

A note on this clone: The antigen remains undetermined.

CDR3 length equals 14 residues. The V gene's germline CDR1 is SNHLY and CDR2 FYNNEI. Trimming took off 5 bases at V and 4 bases at J, with 13 bases between the two ends. The chain couples TRBV2 to TRBJ2-3; possibly TRBD1 for D (5 bases). Sequencing was performed on PBMCs. This TCR was sampled from a male donor in good health and CMV-seronegative. CDR3: CASSWGFGADTQYF. The CDR3 DNA reads TGTGCCAGCAGTTGGGGCTTTGGGGCAGATACGCAGTATTTT.